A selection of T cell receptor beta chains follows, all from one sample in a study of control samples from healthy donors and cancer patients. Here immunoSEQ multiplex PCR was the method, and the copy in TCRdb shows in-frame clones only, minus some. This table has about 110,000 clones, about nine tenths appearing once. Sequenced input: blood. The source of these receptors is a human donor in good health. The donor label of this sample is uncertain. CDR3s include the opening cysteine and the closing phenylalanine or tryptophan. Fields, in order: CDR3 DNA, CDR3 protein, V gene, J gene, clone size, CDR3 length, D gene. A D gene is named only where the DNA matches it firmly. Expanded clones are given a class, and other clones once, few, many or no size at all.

CDR3 DNA: TGTGCCAGCAGCCAAGAAATAAGGGCGCAAGAGACCCAGTACTTC; CDR3 protein: CASSQEIRAQETQYF; V gene: TRBV3-1/TRBV3-2; J gene: TRBJ2-5; clone size: -; CDR3 length: 15; D gene: -
CDR3 DNA: TGTGCCAGTAGAACCGGGACAGCCCTCGGGAACACTGAAGCTTTCTTT; CDR3 protein: CASRTGTALGNTEAFF; V gene: TRBV19; J gene: TRBJ1-1; clone size: once; CDR3 length: 16; D gene: TRBD1
CDR3 DNA: TGTGCCAGCAGCTTGACAGGGCGGACAGATACGCAGTATTTT; CDR3 protein: CASSLTGRTDTQYF; V gene: TRBV7-2; J gene: TRBJ2-3; clone size: -; CDR3 length: 14; D gene: TRBD1
CDR3 DNA: TGTGCCAGCAGTTTATCCGGCGGATCAACCCTCTCTAGCACAGATACGCAGTATTTT; CDR3 protein: CASSLSGGSTLSSTDTQYF; V gene: TRBV27; J gene: TRBJ2-3; clone size: -; CDR3 length: 19; D gene: -
CDR3 DNA: TGTGCCAGCAGTTTAGCTGAAAAACTGTTTTTT; CDR3 protein: CASSLAEKLFF; V gene: TRBV12-3/TRBV12-4; J gene: TRBJ1-4; clone size: -; CDR3 length: 11; D gene: -
CDR3 DNA: TGCGCCAGCAGCTTGGTGCCAGGGGGGGAGGGCTACACCTTC; CDR3 protein: CASSLVPGGEGYTF; V gene: TRBV5-1; J gene: TRBJ1-2; clone size: -; CDR3 length: 14; D gene: TRBD1
CDR3 DNA: TGTGCCAGCAGCTTGTTCAGGGGCTTGGAAGGCTACACCTTC; CDR3 protein: CASSLFRGLEGYTF; V gene: TRBV5-6; J gene: TRBJ1-2; clone size: -; CDR3 length: 14; D gene: -
CDR3 DNA: TGTGCCAGCAGCCAAGCGAGCGGTCGGAGGGAGACCCAGTACTTC; CDR3 protein: CASSQASGRRETQYF; V gene: TRBV3-1/TRBV3-2; J gene: TRBJ2-5; clone size: -; CDR3 length: 15; D gene: -
CDR3 DNA: TGTGCCAGCTCACCTCTTCTCGGGAACACAGATACGCAGTATTTT; CDR3 protein: CASSPLLGNTDTQYF; V gene: TRBV18; J gene: TRBJ2-3; clone size: -; CDR3 length: 15; D gene: -
CDR3 DNA: TGTGCCAGTAGTATGGGCTCCGACTCCTCCAAAAACATTCAGTACTTC; CDR3 protein: CASSMGSDSSKNIQYF; V gene: TRBV19; J gene: TRBJ2-4; clone size: -; CDR3 length: 16; D gene: -
CDR3 DNA: TGTGCCAGCAGTGATCGGGCCGGGGCCCCCTCCTACAATGAGCAGTTCTTC; CDR3 protein: CASSDRAGAPSYNEQFF; V gene: TRBV25-1; J gene: TRBJ2-1; clone size: -; CDR3 length: 17; D gene: -
CDR3 DNA: TGCAGCGTCTCCCGGGCGAGCGGATCGCTAGATACGCAGTATTTT; CDR3 protein: CSVSRASGSLDTQYF; V gene: TRBV29-1; J gene: TRBJ2-3; clone size: -; CDR3 length: 15; D gene: -
CDR3 DNA: TGTGCCAGCAGTTCCGCCCCGGGGAATGCTGAAGCTTTCTTT; CDR3 protein: CASSSAPGNAEAFF; V gene: TRBV27; J gene: TRBJ1-1; clone size: -; CDR3 length: 14; D gene: -
CDR3 DNA: TGTGCCAGCAGCTTTCGGGGGGATACCACCGGGGAGCTGTTTTTT; CDR3 protein: CASSFRGDTTGELFF; V gene: TRBV5-5; J gene: TRBJ2-2; clone size: -; CDR3 length: 15; D gene: TRBD2
CDR3 DNA: TGTGCCAGCAGCGTGGAGGAGCGGGGCTACACCTTC; CDR3 protein: CASSVEERGYTF; V gene: TRBV5-4; J gene: TRBJ1-2; clone size: -; CDR3 length: 12; D gene: -
CDR3 DNA: TGCAGTGCACCGGTGGATACGCAGTATTTT; CDR3 protein: CSAPVDTQYF; V gene: TRBV20-1; J gene: TRBJ2-3; clone size: -; CDR3 length: 10; D gene: -
CDR3 DNA: TGTGCCAGCTCACAGGGGCAAGGAAACACCATATATTTT; CDR3 protein: CASSQGQGNTIYF; V gene: TRBV18; J gene: TRBJ1-3; clone size: -; CDR3 length: 13; D gene: -
CDR3 DNA: TGCGCCAGCAGGTCCGGGGGATCCTCCTACGAGCAGTACTTC; CDR3 protein: CASRSGGSSYEQYF; V gene: TRBV5-1; J gene: TRBJ2-7; clone size: -; CDR3 length: 14; D gene: -
CDR3 DNA: TGTGCCAGCAGCTTGGGGGGCGAGGTGGATACGCAGTATTTT; CDR3 protein: CASSLGGEVDTQYF; V gene: TRBV7-8; J gene: TRBJ2-3; clone size: -; CDR3 length: 14; D gene: -
CDR3 DNA: TGTGCCAGCAGTCCGACTCCGACAGGGGAGAGCTATGGCTACACCTTC; CDR3 protein: CASSPTPTGESYGYTF; V gene: TRBV27; J gene: TRBJ1-2; clone size: -; CDR3 length: 16; D gene: TRBD1
CDR3 DNA: TGCAGCGCCCAACGGGCCGGGGAGCTGTTTTTT; CDR3 protein: CSAQRAGELFF; V gene: TRBV29-1; J gene: TRBJ2-2; clone size: -; CDR3 length: 11; D gene: -
CDR3 DNA: TGTGCCAGCAATTCCAGGGGACCCTCCTACGAGCAGTACTTC; CDR3 protein: CASNSRGPSYEQYF; V gene: TRBV6-5; J gene: TRBJ2-7; clone size: -; CDR3 length: 14; D gene: -
CDR3 DNA: TGTGCCAGTATGAAGGGACAACAAATTGAGGGGGCCCAGCATTTT; CDR3 protein: CASMKGQQIEGAQHF; V gene: TRBV19; J gene: TRBJ1-5; clone size: -; CDR3 length: 15; D gene: -
CDR3 DNA: TGTGCCAGCAGTTCGTCGGGTTTCACCACCGGTGAGCAGTTCTTC; CDR3 protein: CASSSSGFTTGEQFF; V gene: TRBV6-2/TRBV6-3; J gene: TRBJ2-1; clone size: -; CDR3 length: 15; D gene: -
CDR3 DNA: TGCGCCAGCAGCTTGGGTGAGGGGCGTGGGACCCAGTACTTC; CDR3 protein: CASSLGEGRGTQYF; V gene: TRBV5-1; J gene: TRBJ2-5; clone size: -; CDR3 length: 14; D gene: -
CDR3 DNA: TGTGCCAGCTCCCTTGACAGGGGGCACAATCAGCCCCAGCATTTT; CDR3 protein: CASSLDRGHNQPQHF; V gene: TRBV18; J gene: TRBJ1-5; clone size: -; CDR3 length: 15; D gene: TRBD1
CDR3 DNA: TGTGCCAGCATGCCGGGACAGAACAATCAGCCCCAGCATTTT; CDR3 protein: CASMPGQNNQPQHF; V gene: TRBV6-5; J gene: TRBJ1-5; clone size: -; CDR3 length: 14; D gene: TRBD1
CDR3 DNA: TGTGCCAGCAGCCCCGGGTATGGCTACACCTTC; CDR3 protein: CASSPGYGYTF; V gene: TRBV14; J gene: TRBJ1-2; clone size: -; CDR3 length: 11; D gene: -
CDR3 DNA: TGTGCCAGCTCGGAAACAGCGTATAGCAATCAGCCCCAGCATTTT; CDR3 protein: CASSETAYSNQPQHF; V gene: TRBV18; J gene: TRBJ1-5; clone size: few; CDR3 length: 15; D gene: -
CDR3 DNA: TGTGCCAGCCAGACAGATAGGAACACTGAAGCTTTCTTT; CDR3 protein: CASQTDRNTEAFF; V gene: TRBV2; J gene: TRBJ1-1; clone size: -; CDR3 length: 13; D gene: -
CDR3 DNA: TGTGCCAGCAGCTTAGTAGAAGACTCCTATAATTCACCCCTCCACTTT; CDR3 protein: CASSLVEDSYNSPLHF; V gene: TRBV7-9; J gene: TRBJ1-6; clone size: -; CDR3 length: 16; D gene: -
CDR3 DNA: TGTGCCAGCAGTGGGACTAGCGGGGGGGCCTACAATGAGCAGTTCTTC; CDR3 protein: CASSGTSGGAYNEQFF; V gene: TRBV27; J gene: TRBJ2-1; clone size: -; CDR3 length: 16; D gene: TRBD2